A selection of T cell receptor beta chains follows, all from one sample in a study of blood T cell repertoires in COVID-19. Profiling relied on immunoSEQ multiplex PCR, and the TCRdb table lists in-frame clones only, not all of them. This table has fewer than 200,000 clones, about 83% appearing once. The sample was PBMCs or T cells enriched from blood (not recorded which). All receptors come from a young woman who had been exposed to COVID-19. Each CDR3 is given with its conserved first and last residue. A D gene is named only where the DNA matches it firmly. For some rows the clone size is stated as once, few or many, or as a class when expanded; others skip it.

D gene,J gene,V gene,clone size,CDR3 protein,CDR3 DNA
TRBD2,TRBJ2-3,TRBV6-5,-,CASSPTSFSTDTQYF,TGTGCCAGCAGCCCGACTAGCTTCAGCACAGATACGCAGTATTTT
-,TRBJ2-7,TRBV7-6,-,CASSLGTSSESYEQYF,TGTGCCAGCAGTTTGGGTACCTCTAGCGAAAGCTACGAGCAGTACTTC
-,TRBJ1-6,TRBV10-1,-,CASSESMRSPLHF,TGCGCCAGCAGTGAGTCGATGCGATCACCCCTCCACTTT
TRBD1,TRBJ2-2,TRBV6-2/TRBV6-3,-,CASSFPGQGVVGELFF,TGTGCCAGCAGCTTCCCGGGACAGGGGGTTGTCGGGGAGCTGTTTTTT
-,TRBJ1-5,TRBV7-6,-,CASSLNDNQPQHF,TGTGCCAGCAGCCTAAATGACAATCAGCCCCAGCATTTT
TRBD1,TRBJ1-1,TRBV11-2,few,CASSLRGTENTEAFF,TGTGCCAGCAGCCTTAGGGGGACAGAGAACACTGAAGCTTTCTTT
-,TRBJ2-1,TRBV2,few,CASSVADYEQFF,TGTGCCAGCAGTGTCGCAGACTATGAGCAGTTCTTC
-,TRBJ1-6,TRBV3-1/TRBV3-2,few,CASSPIGGNSPLHF,TGTGCCAGCAGCCCGATTGGGGGGAATTCACCCCTCCACTTT
-,TRBJ1-4,TRBV5-5,-,CASSSSPTFTNEKLFF,TGTGCCAGCAGCTCCTCCCCAACATTTACCAATGAAAAACTGTTTTTT
-,TRBJ2-3,TRBV6-5,-,CASSYSIGGPPDTQYF,TGTGCCAGCAGTTACTCTATCGGGGGGCCCCCAGATACGCAGTATTTT
-,TRBJ1-2,TRBV11-2,-,CASSPPEPNYGYTF,TGTGCCAGCAGCCCTCCCGAGCCGAACTATGGCTACACCTTC
-,TRBJ1-2,TRBV6-8,few,CASAANYGYTF,TGTGCCAGCGCAGCTAACTATGGCTACACCTTC
TRBD1,TRBJ1-1,TRBV7-6,-,CASSPFQGGTEAFF,TGTGCCAGCAGCCCATTCCAGGGGGGCACTGAAGCTTTCTTT
-,TRBJ1-1,TRBV18,-,CASSLRQHTEAFF,TGTGCCAGCTCACTTAGACAGCACACTGAAGCTTTCTTT
TRBD1,TRBJ1-1,TRBV19,few,CASNPGQGLFQNTEAFF,TGTGCCAGTAACCCGGGACAGGGCTTGTTCCAGAACACTGAAGCTTTCTTT
-,TRBJ2-3,TRBV6-1,-,CASSDSGADTQYF,TGTGCCAGCAGTGATTCCGGGGCAGATACGCAGTATTTT
TRBD2,TRBJ2-3,TRBV5-6,once,CASSSTSGAVGTDTQYF,TGTGCCAGCAGCTCGACTAGCGGGGCCGTTGGCACAGATACGCAGTATTTT
-,TRBJ1-1,TRBV19,-,CASSIAVNTEAFF,TGTGCCAGTAGTATCGCGGTGAACACTGAAGCTTTCTTT
-,TRBJ1-4,TRBV7-9,-,CASRPTGIGEKLFF,TGTGCCAGCAGACCAACAGGGATCGGTGAAAAACTGTTTTTT
TRBD1,TRBJ2-7,TRBV19,-,CASSIRAGQGYEQYF,TGTGCCAGTAGTATAAGGGCGGGACAGGGCTACGAGCAGTACTTC
TRBD1,TRBJ1-1,TRBV29-1,-,CSVARGPKDTEAFF,TGCAGCGTTGCCAGGGGGCCAAAGGATACTGAAGCTTTCTTT
-,TRBJ2-1,TRBV29-1,-,CSVVVRDYNEQFF,TGCAGCGTTGTAGTCCGGGACTACAATGAGCAGTTCTTC
-,TRBJ1-1,TRBV12-3/TRBV12-4,-,CASSLSGTEAFF,TGTGCCAGCAGTTTAAGCGGCACTGAAGCTTTCTTT
TRBD2,TRBJ2-2,TRBV7-2,-,CASSLTSGGASTGELFF,TGTGCCAGCAGCTTGACTAGCGGGGGCGCAAGCACCGGGGAGCTGTTTTTT
TRBD2,TRBJ2-5,TRBV5-1,-,CASSLRLAGVTEAQYF,TGCGCCAGCAGCCTTCGACTAGCGGGGGTCACTGAGGCCCAGTACTTC
-,TRBJ2-3,TRBV7-9,-,CASSLAYPLLQSSTDTQYF,TGTGCCAGCAGCTTAGCGTACCCTCTGTTACAGTCGTCCACAGATACGCAGTATTTT
-,TRBJ2-3,TRBV5-4,-,CASSFSGGSTDTQYF,TGTGCCAGCAGCTTTTCAGGGGGGAGCACAGATACGCAGTATTTT
-,TRBJ1-1,TRBV5-4,-,CASSLQRGTEAFF,TGTGCCAGCAGCTTGCAAAGGGGCACTGAAGCTTTCTTT
-,TRBJ2-1,TRBV6-2/TRBV6-3,-,CASSPRPGSSYNEQFF,TGTGCCAGCAGCCCCCGGCCCGGGAGCTCCTACAATGAGCAGTTCTTC
TRBD2,TRBJ2-1,TRBV6-5,-,CATFSGGRYNEQFF,TGTGCCACCTTCAGCGGGGGGCGGTACAATGAGCAGTTCTTC
-,TRBJ2-1,TRBV4-1,-,CASSQVSAGARNEQFF,TGCGCCAGCAGCCAGGTCTCGGCGGGGGCTCGGAATGAGCAGTTCTTC
-,TRBJ1-4,TRBV5-5,-,CASSLDSLFNEKLFF,TGTGCCAGCAGCTTGGACAGCCTCTTTAATGAAAAACTGTTTTTT
-,TRBJ2-3,TRBV4-3,-,CASSPSLDFTDTQYF,TGCGCCAGCAGCCCAAGCCTAGACTTCACAGATACGCAGTATTTT
-,TRBJ1-1,TRBV12-3/TRBV12-4,-,CASSPTGSGEAFF,TGTGCCAGCAGTCCGACAGGTTCTGGTGAAGCTTTCTTT
-,TRBJ1-2,TRBV30,-,CAWSAGIFFYGYTF,TGTGCCTGGAGTGCGGGGATCTTTTTTTATGGCTACACCTTC
TRBD1,TRBJ1-5,TRBV5-1,few,CASAYQGAQPQHF,TGCGCCAGCGCATACCAGGGGGCTCAGCCCCAGCATTTT
-,TRBJ2-7,TRBV12-5,-,CASGPSLALEQYF,TGTGCTAGTGGCCCCTCACTAGCCCTCGAGCAGTACTTC
-,TRBJ1-2,TRBV15,-,CATSREQVHGYTF,TGTGCCACCAGCAGAGAACAGGTTCATGGCTACACCTTC
TRBD1,TRBJ1-6,TRBV10-3,-,CAIGQGNSPLHF,TGTGCCATCGGACAGGGTAATTCACCCCTCCACTTT
-,TRBJ2-3,TRBV2,-,CATKDSTDTQYF,TGTGCCACCAAGGACTCCACAGATACGCAGTATTTT